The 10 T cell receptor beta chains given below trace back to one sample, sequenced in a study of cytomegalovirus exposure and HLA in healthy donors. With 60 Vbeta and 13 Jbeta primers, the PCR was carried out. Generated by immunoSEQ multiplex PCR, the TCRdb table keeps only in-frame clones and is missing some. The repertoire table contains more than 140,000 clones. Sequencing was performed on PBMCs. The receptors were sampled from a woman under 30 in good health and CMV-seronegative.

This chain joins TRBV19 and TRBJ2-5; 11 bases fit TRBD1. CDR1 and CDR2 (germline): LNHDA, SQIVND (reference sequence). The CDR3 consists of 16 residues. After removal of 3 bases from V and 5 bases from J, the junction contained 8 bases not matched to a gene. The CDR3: CASSMGGQGVGETQYF. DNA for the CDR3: TGTGCCAGTAGTATGGGGGGACAGGGGGTAGGTGAGACCCAGTACTTC.

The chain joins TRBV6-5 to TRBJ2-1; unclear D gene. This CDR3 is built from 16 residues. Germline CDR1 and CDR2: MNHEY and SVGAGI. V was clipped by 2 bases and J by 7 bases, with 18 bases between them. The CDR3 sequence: CASSYTPRLELNEQFF. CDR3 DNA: TGTGCCAGCAGTTACACCCCCCGGCTAGAACTAAATGAGCAGTTCTTC.

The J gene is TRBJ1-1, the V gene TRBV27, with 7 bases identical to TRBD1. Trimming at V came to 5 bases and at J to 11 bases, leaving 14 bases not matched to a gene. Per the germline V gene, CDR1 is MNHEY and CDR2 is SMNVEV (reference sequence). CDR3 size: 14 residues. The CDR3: CASSVDTGVGVAFF. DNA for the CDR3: TGTGCCAGCAGTGTCGACACAGGGGTTGGTGTGGCTTTCTTT.

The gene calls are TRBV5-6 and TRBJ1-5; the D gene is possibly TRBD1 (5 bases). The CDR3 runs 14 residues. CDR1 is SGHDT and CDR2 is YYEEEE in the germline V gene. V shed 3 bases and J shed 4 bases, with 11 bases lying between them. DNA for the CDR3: TGTGCCAGCAGCTATCAGGGAGGGAATCAGCCCCAGCATTTT. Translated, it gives CASSYQGGNQPQHF.

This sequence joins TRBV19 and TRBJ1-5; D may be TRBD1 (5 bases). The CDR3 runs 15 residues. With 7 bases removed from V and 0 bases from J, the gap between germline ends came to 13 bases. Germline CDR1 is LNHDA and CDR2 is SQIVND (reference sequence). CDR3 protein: CASNPGYNSNQPQHF. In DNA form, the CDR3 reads TGTGCCAGTAACCCAGGGTACAATAGCAATCAGCCCCAGCATTTT.

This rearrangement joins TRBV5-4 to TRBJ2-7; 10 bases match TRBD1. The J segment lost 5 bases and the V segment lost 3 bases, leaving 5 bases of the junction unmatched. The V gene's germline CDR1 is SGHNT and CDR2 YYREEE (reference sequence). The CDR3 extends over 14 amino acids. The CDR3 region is CASSSGQGTDEQYF. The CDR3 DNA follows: TGTGCCAGCAGCTCGGGACAGGGGACCGACGAGCAGTACTTC.

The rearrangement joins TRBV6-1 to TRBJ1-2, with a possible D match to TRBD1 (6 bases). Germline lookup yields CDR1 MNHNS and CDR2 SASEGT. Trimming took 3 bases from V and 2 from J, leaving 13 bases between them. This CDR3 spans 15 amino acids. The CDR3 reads CASSDRDRYNYGYTF. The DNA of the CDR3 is TGTGCCAGCAGTGACAGAGACAGGTACAACTATGGCTACACCTTC.

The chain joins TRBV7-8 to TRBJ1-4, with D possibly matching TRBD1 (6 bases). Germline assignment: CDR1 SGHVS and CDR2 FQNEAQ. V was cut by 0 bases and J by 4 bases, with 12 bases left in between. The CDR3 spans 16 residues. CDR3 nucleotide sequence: TGTGCCAGCAGCTTAGCGTGGACAGCCATTAATGAAAAACTGTTTTTT. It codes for CASSLAWTAINEKLFF.

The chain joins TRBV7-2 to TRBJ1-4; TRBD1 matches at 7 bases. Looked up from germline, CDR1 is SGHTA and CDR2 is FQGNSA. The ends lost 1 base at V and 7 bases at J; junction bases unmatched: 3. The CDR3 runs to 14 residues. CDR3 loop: CASSLGQGGEKLFF. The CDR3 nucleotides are TGTGCCAGCAGCTTAGGGCAGGGGGGTGAAAAACTGTTTTTT.

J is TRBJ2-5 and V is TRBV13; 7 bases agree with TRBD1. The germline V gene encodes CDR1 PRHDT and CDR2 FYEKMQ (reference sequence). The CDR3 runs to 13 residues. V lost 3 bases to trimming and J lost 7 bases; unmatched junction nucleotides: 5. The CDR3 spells CASSFTGVATQYF. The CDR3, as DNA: TGTGCCAGCAGCTTTACAGGGGTGGCGACCCAGTACTTC.